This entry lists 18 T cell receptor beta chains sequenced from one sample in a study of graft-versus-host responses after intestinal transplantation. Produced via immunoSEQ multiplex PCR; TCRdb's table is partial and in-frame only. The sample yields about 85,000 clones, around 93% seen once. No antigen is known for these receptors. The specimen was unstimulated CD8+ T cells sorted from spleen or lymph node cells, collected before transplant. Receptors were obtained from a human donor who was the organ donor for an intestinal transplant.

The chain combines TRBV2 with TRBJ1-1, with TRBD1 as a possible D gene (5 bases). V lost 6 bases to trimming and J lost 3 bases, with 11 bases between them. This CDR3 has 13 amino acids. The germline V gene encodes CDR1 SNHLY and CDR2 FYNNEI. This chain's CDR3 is CASSPGTYTEAFF. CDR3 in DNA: TGTGCCAGCAGCCCTGGGACCTACACTGAAGCTTTCTTT.

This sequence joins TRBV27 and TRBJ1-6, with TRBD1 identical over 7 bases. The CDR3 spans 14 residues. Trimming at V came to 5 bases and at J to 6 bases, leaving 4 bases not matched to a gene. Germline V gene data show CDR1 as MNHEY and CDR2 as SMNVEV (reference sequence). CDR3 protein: CASSLGQVNSPLHF. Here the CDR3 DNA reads TGTGCCAGCAGTCTTGGACAGGTTAATTCACCCCTCCACTTT.

In DNA, the CDR3 is TGTGCCAGCAGCAGCGACCGAACAGATACGCAGTATTTT. Amino acids: CASSSDRTDTQYF. The chain links TRBV6-1 to TRBJ2-3; D gene ambiguous. Germline CDR1 MNHNS, CDR2 SASEGT. With 6 bases removed from V and 3 bases from J, the gap between germline ends came to 10 bases. The CDR3 runs to 13 residues.

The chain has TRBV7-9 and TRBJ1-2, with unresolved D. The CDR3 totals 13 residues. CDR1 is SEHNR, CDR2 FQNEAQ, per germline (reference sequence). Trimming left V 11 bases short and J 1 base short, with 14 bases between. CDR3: CAPTWDVNYGYTF. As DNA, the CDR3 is TGTGCCCCCACTTGGGATGTTAACTATGGCTACACCTTC.

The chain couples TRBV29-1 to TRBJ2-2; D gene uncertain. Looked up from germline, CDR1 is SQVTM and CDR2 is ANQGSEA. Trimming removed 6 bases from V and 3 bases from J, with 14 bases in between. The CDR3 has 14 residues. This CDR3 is CSVAGPPDTGELFF. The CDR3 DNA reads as TGCAGCGTGGCCGGGCCCCCCGACACCGGGGAGCTGTTTTTT.

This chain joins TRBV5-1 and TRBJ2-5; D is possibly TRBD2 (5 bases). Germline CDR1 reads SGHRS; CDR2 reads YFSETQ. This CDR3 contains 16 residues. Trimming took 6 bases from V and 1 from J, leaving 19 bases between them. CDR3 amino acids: CASNSVATGFQETQYF. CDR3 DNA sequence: TGCGCCAGCAATTCGGTAGCGACGGGATTCCAAGAGACCCAGTACTTC.

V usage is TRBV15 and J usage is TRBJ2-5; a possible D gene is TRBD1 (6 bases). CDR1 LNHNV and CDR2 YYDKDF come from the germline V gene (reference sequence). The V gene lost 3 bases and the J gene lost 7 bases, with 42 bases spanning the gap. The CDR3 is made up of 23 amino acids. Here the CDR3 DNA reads TGTGCCACCAGCAGTTACAGGGAAGAGAGGTCGAGATTTCCCATAGGGTCCGAAGCGACCCAGTACTTC. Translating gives CATSSYREERSRFPIGSEATQYF.

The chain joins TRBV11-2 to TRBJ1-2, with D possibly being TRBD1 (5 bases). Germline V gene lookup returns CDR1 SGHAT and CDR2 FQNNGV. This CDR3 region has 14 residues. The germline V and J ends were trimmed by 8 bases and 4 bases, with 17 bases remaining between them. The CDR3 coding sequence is TGTGCCAGCTCGCGGTTGTGGGGGTCCTATGGCTACACCTTC. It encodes CASSRLWGSYGYTF.

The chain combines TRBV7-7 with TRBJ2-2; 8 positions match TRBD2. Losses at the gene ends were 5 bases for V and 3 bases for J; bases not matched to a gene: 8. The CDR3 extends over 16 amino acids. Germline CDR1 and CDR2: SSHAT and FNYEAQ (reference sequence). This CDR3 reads CASSPLGTRDTGELFF. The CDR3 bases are TGTGCCAGCAGCCCCTTAGGGACTAGGGACACCGGGGAGCTGTTTTTT.

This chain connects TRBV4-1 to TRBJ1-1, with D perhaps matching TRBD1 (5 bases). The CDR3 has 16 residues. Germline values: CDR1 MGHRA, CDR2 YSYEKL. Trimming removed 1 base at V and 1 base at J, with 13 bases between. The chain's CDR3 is CASSQVGGGRNTEAFF. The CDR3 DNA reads TGCGCCAGCAGCCAAGTTGGGGGGGGTCGGAACACTGAAGCTTTCTTT.

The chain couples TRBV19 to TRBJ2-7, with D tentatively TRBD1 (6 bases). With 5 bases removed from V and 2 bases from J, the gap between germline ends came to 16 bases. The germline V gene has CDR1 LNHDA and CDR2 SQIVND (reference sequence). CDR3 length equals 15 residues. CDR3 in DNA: TGTGCCAGTAGTTCCAGTGGGGGACATCCCTACGAGCAGTACTTC. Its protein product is CASSSSGGHPYEQYF. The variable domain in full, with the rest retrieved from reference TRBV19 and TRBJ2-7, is DGGITQSPKYLFRKEGQNVTLSCEQNLNHDAMYWYRQDPGQGLRLIYYSQIVNDFQKGDIAEGYSVSREKKESFPLTVTSAQKNPTAFYLCASSSSGGHPYEQYFGPGTRLTVT.

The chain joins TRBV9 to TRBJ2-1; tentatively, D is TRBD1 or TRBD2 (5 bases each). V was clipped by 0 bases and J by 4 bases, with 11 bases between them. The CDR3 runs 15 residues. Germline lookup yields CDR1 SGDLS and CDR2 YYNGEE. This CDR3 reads CASSVGDLSYNEQFF. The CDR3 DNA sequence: TGTGCCAGCAGCGTAGGGGACCTATCATACAATGAGCAGTTCTTC.

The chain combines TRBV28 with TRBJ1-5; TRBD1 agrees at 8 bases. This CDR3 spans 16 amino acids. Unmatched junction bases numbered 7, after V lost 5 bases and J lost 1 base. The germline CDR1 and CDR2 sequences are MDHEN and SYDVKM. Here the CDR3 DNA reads TGTGCCAGCAGTCACCCCCAGGGGGCAAGCAATCAGCCCCAGCATTTT. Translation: CASSHPQGASNQPQHF.

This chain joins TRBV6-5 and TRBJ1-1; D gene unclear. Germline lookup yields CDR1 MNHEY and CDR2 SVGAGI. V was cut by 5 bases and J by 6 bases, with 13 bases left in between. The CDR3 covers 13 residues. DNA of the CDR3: TGTGCCAGCAGTCCCTACTCGGGCGCTGAAGCTTTCTTT. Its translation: CASSPYSGAEAFF.

For the CDR3, the DNA is TGTGCCAGCAGTTTAACCGCTCAGGTAGAGGAGCTGTTTTTT. It encodes CASSLTAQVEELFF. The genes are TRBV28 and TRBJ2-2; D remains unclear. There are 14 residues in the CDR3. The germline gives CDR1 MDHEN, CDR2 SYDVKM. Trimming removed 2 bases from V and 10 bases from J, with 14 bases in between.

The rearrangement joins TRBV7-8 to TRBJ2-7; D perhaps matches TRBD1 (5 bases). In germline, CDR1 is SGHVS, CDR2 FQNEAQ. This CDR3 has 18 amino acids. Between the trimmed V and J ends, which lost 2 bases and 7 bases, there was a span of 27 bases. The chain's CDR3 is CASSLLLREAEGVREQYF. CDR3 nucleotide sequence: TGTGCCAGCAGCTTACTCCTTAGGGAAGCCGAAGGGGTGAGGGAGCAGTACTTC. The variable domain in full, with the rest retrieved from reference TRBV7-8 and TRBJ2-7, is GAGVSQSPRYKVAKRGQDVALRCDPISGHVSLFWYQQALGQGPEFLTYFQNEAQLDKSGLPSDRFFAERPEGSVSTLKIQRTQQEDSAVYLCASSLLLREAEGVREQYFGPGTRLTVT.

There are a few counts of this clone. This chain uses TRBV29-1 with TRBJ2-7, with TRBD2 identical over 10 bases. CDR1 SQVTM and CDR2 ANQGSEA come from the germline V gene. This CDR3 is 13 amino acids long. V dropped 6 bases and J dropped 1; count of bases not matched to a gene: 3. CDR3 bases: TGCAGCGTCGGGACTAGCGAGTCCTACGAGCAGTACTTC. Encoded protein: CSVGTSESYEQYF.

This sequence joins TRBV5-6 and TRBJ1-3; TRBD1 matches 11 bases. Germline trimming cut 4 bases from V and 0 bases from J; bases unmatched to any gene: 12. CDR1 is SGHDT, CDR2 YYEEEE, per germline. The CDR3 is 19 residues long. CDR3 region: CASSQTAQGQGDSGNTIYF. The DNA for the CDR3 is TGTGCCAGCAGCCAAACGGCTCAGGGACAGGGGGACTCTGGAAACACCATATATTTT.